A single sample gave rise to the 4 T cell receptor beta chains below, sequenced in a study of cytomegalovirus exposure and HLA in healthy donors. Researchers ran the PCR with 60 Vbeta and 13 Jbeta primers. TCRdb's copy holds only in-frame clones and misses some; the assay was immunoSEQ multiplex PCR. Of some 98,000 clones detected, around 9.6% appear once; the ten largest clones hold 4.5% to 6%. The material sequenced was PBMCs. Every receptor here comes from a man in his fifties or sixties in good health and CMV-seropositive.

The V gene is TRBV6-5, the J gene TRBJ1-2; 7 bases match TRBD1. Germline V CDR1 and CDR2: MNHEY, SVGAGI. The V and J ends lost 2 bases and 2 bases, in that order; junction bases with no gene match: 5. This CDR3 spans 15 amino acids. The CDR3: CASSYRTGNNYGYTF. As DNA, the CDR3 is TGTGCCAGCAGTTACAGGACAGGCAACAACTATGGCTACACCTTC.

CDR3 nucleotides: TGTGCCAGTAGTATCTCGGGAGGTTGGGCCAAAAACATTCAGTACTTC. It encodes CASSISGGWAKNIQYF. The chain links TRBV19 to TRBJ2-4; 7 nucleotides align to TRBD2. The CDR3 runs to 16 residues. Per germline, CDR1 LNHDA and CDR2 SQIVND (reference sequence). V dropped 3 bases and J dropped 1; count of bases not matched to a gene: 6.

A few counts support this clone. The rearrangement uses TRBV27 and TRBJ1-1, with TRBD1 matching over 7 bases. V lost 4 bases and J lost 3; bases outside the gene matches: 2. Germline CDR1 is MNHEY and CDR2 is SMNVEV (reference sequence). The CDR3 sequence is 13 residues long. This CDR3 reads CASSSGGYTEAFF. CDR3 bases: TGTGCCAGCAGTTCAGGGGGGTACACTGAAGCTTTCTTT.

This clone has more than one count but fewer than ten. The rearrangement links TRBV28 to TRBJ2-4; TRBD2 agrees at 9 bases. The CDR3 is 20 residues long. CDR1 is MDHEN and CDR2 is SYDVKM in the germline V gene. The V and J ends lost 1 base and 0 bases, in that order; junction bases with no gene match: 13. CDR3 sequence: CASSLSGGSSGALAKNIQYF. The CDR3 DNA reads as TGTGCCAGCAGTTTATCGGGGGGGTCTAGCGGGGCTCTAGCCAAAAACATTCAGTACTTC.